The entry below gives a single T cell receptor beta chain sequence along with its context. This specimen comes from a study of blood T cell repertoires in COVID-19. Original analysis: Amplification with reference gene primers provided the estimates of nucleated cell counts. Sequencing was performed with immunoSEQ multiplex PCR; in TCRdb, only in-frame clones are kept and a portion is missing. V and J calls and clone size are those listed in that table; D and trimming were worked out from the DNA. The table shows some 490,000 clones, with 88% occurring only once. V was clipped by 1 base and J by 6 bases, with 9 bases between them. This CDR3 region has 13 residues. Germline V lookup: CDR1 KGHSY, CDR2 FQNENV. Donors were grouped by their self-reported clinical history. For recovered donors of Cohort 3, there were two negative PCRs, clearance, or symptom resolution.

The V and J genes are TRBV16 and TRBJ1-1, with a weak D call TRBD1 (5 bases). The TCR originated in a woman aged 55-75 years who had recovered from COVID-19. Sequencing was performed on PBMCs or T cells enriched from blood (not recorded which). The CDR3 nucleotides are TGTGCCAGCAGCCAATTCATAGGGGCTGAAGCTTTCTTT. This gives the protein CASSQFIGAEAFF.